This is a list of T cell receptor beta chains from one sample in a study of siplizumab effects on memory and regulatory T cells. Some clones are missing from TCRdb's copy, which holds only in-frame ones; the method was immunoSEQ multiplex PCR. The table lists fewer than 100,000 clones, around 95% of them singletons. Input material: CD8+ T cells sorted from blood. The source is a human donor in good health. Each CDR3 is given with its conserved first and last residue. D genes are given only for firm matches. The listing skips clone size in some rows; elsewhere it reads once, few, many or a size class.

cdr3_nt cdr3_aa d_call cdr3_length clone_size j_call v_call
TGTGCCAGCAGCCCAGACAGTTTATCCTCCTACGAGCAGTACTTC CASSPDSLSSYEQYF - 15 - TRBJ2-7 TRBV7-9
TGTGCCAGCAGCGTAGACCCCCAGGGGGTGTTGGGAGAGACCCAGTACTTC CASSVDPQGVLGETQYF TRBD1 17 - TRBJ2-5 TRBV9
TGTGCCAGCAGCCTCGACAGCTTTAATGAAAAACTGTTTTTT CASSLDSFNEKLFF - 14 - TRBJ1-4 TRBV4-2
TGTGCCAGCAGTTGGACTAGCGGGGGATACGAGCAGTACTTC CASSWTSGGYEQYF TRBD2 14 - TRBJ2-7 TRBV27
TGCAGCGTTGAGGAAGCTTTCACCGGGGAGCTGTTTTTT CSVEEAFTGELFF - 13 - TRBJ2-2 TRBV29-1
TGTGCCAGCAGTTCCAAATGGCTGACAGATACGCAGTATTTT CASSSKWLTDTQYF - 14 once TRBJ2-3 TRBV6-6
TGTGCCAGCAGCTTAGTCGGTGGCAGCACAGATACGCAGTATTTT CASSLVGGSTDTQYF - 15 - TRBJ2-3 TRBV7-9
TGTGCCATCAGTGTTGGGACAGGGGAGGTCAATGAGCAGTTCTTC CAISVGTGEVNEQFF TRBD1 15 - TRBJ2-1 TRBV10-3
TGTGCCAGCAGCTTACCCCCCGGGACTAGCGGGAGGAATGAGCAGTTCTTC CASSLPPGTSGRNEQFF TRBD2 17 - TRBJ2-1 TRBV7-6
TGTGCCAGCAGCTCAGGGGTTACTGAAGCTTTCTTT CASSSGVTEAFF - 12 - TRBJ1-1 TRBV7-8
TGCAGCGTTGAAACAGAGTACGAGCAGTACTTC CSVETEYEQYF - 11 - TRBJ2-7 TRBV29-1
TGCGCCAGCAGCCAAGATATCCACGACACAGACTACGAGCAGTACTTC CASSQDIHDTDYEQYF - 16 - TRBJ2-7 TRBV4-1
TGTGCCAGCAGCGGCGGGGGAAACCACCCCTACGAGCAGTACTTC CASSGGGNHPYEQYF TRBD2 15 - TRBJ2-7 TRBV5-4
TGTGCCAGTAGTGGATCCCCTAGCGGGATTCCAGAGACCCAGTACTTC CASSGSPSGIPETQYF TRBD2 16 - TRBJ2-5 TRBV19
TGCACCAGCAGCCAAATCTACGAAGTCTACACTGAAGCTTTCTTT CTSSQIYEVYTEAFF - 15 - TRBJ1-1 TRBV1
TGTGCCAGCAGCGGGCCTTTCGACTATGGCTACACCTTC CASSGPFDYGYTF - 13 - TRBJ1-2 TRBV9
TGTGCCAGCAGTTTACTTTTACGATTAGCGGGATCGGGCACCGGGGAGCTGTTTTTT CASSLLLRLAGSGTGELFF TRBD2 19 - TRBJ2-2 TRBV27
TGTGCCAGCAGTTTGATTCTAGCGGGAGGGCCTAGCGAGCAGTACTTC CASSLILAGGPSEQYF TRBD2 16 - TRBJ2-7 TRBV27
TGTGCCAGCAGCCCCCTAGGGGGACGCAATGAGCAGTTCTTC CASSPLGGRNEQFF - 14 once TRBJ2-1 TRBV7-3
TGTGCCAGCAGCGTAGTAGGTGACCCAACCTACGAGCAGTACTTC CASSVVGDPTYEQYF - 15 - TRBJ2-7 TRBV9
TGTGCCAGCCGCCTAGCGGGAGGGCAGTTCACCGGGGAGCTGTTTTTT CASRLAGGQFTGELFF TRBD2 16 - TRBJ2-2 TRBV27
TGTGCCATCAGTGAGTCGATCGGGGGAGGCTTTGAAAAACTGTTTTTT CAISESIGGGFEKLFF - 16 - TRBJ1-4 TRBV10-3
TGTGCCAGTAGTATAGTGGCGGGAGGGCCACTCGAGCAGTACTTC CASSIVAGGPLEQYF TRBD2 15 - TRBJ2-7 TRBV19
TGTGCCAGCAGCTTCCGCGCAGCCTCAAGCTCCTACGAGCAGTACTTC CASSFRAASSSYEQYF - 16 once TRBJ2-7 TRBV7-6
TGTGCCAGCAGTTCACCAGGGACGAGAGCTGGGGCCAACGTCCTGACTTTC CASSSPGTRAGANVLTF - 17 - TRBJ2-6 TRBV27
TGTGCCAGCAGCTTGGGCCTAGCTAACTCCTACGAGCAGTACTTC CASSLGLANSYEQYF - 15 - TRBJ2-7 TRBV5-4
TGTGCCAGCAGCTTGGTTGGGAAATCGAATGAGCAGTTCTTC CASSLVGKSNEQFF - 14 - TRBJ2-1 TRBV5-6
TGTGCCAGCAGCTACCCGACTAGCGGGCATCAAGAGACCCAGTACTTC CASSYPTSGHQETQYF TRBD2 16 - TRBJ2-5 TRBV9
TGTGCCAGCAGCTCCACCGCCTCAACCGGGGGTAACACTGAAGCTTTCTTT CASSSTASTGGNTEAFF - 17 - TRBJ1-1 TRBV7-6
TGTGCCACCAGCAGAAAAAACCGGGGGACAGATACGCAGTATTTT CATSRKNRGTDTQYF - 15 - TRBJ2-3 TRBV15
TGTGCCAGCAGTTTGCAGGGGGCCTACGAGCAGTACTTC CASSLQGAYEQYF TRBD1 13 - TRBJ2-7 TRBV27
TGTGCCAGCAGCCAAGAAGAATTCCGAGGGGAGACCCAGTACTTC CASSQEEFRGETQYF - 15 - TRBJ2-5 TRBV14